This TCR beta chain is drawn from a study of T cell responses to AZD1222 COVID-19 vaccine. Germline lookup yields CDR1 SGDLS and CDR2 YYNGEE. V lost 0 bases to trimming and J lost 5 bases, with 14 bases between them. The CDR3 sequence is 16 residues long. Assay used: immunoSEQ multiplex PCR; TCRdb lists only in-frame clones, some missing. The table shows under 300,000 clones, with approximately 95% occurring only once. The V and J genes are TRBV9 and TRBJ1-4; D not resolved. This clonotype originated in an adult in good health. The source material was peripheral blood, sampled on day 0 of AZD1222 vaccination. The CDR3 bases are TGTGCCAGCAGCGTAGCTACGTCAGGTGTGAATGAAAAACTGTTTTTT. Amino acids: CASSVATSGVNEKLFF.